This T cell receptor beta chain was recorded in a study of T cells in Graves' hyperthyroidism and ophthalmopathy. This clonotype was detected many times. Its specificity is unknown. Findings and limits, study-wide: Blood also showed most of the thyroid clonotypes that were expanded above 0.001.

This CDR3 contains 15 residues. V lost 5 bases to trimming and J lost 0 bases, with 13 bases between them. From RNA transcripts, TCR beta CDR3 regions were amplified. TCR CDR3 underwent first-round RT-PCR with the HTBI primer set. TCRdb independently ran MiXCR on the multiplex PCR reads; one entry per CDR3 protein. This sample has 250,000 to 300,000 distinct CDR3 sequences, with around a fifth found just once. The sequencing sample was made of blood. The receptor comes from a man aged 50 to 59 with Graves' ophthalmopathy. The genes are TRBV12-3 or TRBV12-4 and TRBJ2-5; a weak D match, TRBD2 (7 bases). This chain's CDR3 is CASSPGAGDQETQYF. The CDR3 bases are TGTGCCAGCAGTCCAGGGGCGGGGGACCAAGAGACCCAGTACTTC.